This T cell receptor (beta chain) was found in a study of response to subunit inactivated influenza vaccine. TCRdb itself ran the RT-PCR reads through MiXCR, one entry per CDR3 protein. The repertoire holds more than 700,000 distinct CDR3 sequences, 21% seen once, with roughly 10% in the top ten. The CDR3 runs 14 residues. The germline gives CDR1 SGHRS, CDR2 YFSETQ. Trimming cost V 7 bases and J 2 bases, with 15 bases left between them. The sequenced sample was PBMCs from blood, obtained approximately 5 days after vaccination. V usage is TRBV5-1 and J usage is TRBJ2-5; D possibly corresponds to TRBD2 (6 bases). The source of this sequence is a man in his fifties or sixties who received an inactivated influenza vaccine. The CDR3 loop reads CASWLVAGQETQYF. As DNA, the CDR3 is TGCGCCAGCTGGCTGGTGGCGGGACAAGAGACCCAGTACTTC.